The 32 T cell receptor beta chains reported below all come from one sample, sequenced in a study of T-cell memory formation after mild COVID-19. TCRdb reprocessed the 5' RACE reads via MiXCR and lists one record per CDR3 protein. The sample consists of approximately 250,000 distinct CDR3 sequences, roughly 14% of them appearing once. The sequencing sample was made of PBMCs or a T cell subset sorted from them (not recorded which). The receptors were gathered from an adult woman who had mild COVID-19 (a few samples of this study predate the infection). Cell type and time point are not known.

The chain is built from TRBV19 and TRBJ2-2, with 9 bases identical to TRBD1. V dropped 10 bases and J dropped 1; count of bases not matched to a gene: 7. CDR3 size: 15 residues. The germline V gene has CDR1 LNHDA and CDR2 SQIVND (reference sequence). The CDR3 nucleotides read TGTGCCACCGGGACAGGGCTTCAGAACACCGGGGAGCTGTTTTTT. Encoded protein: CATGTGLQNTGELFF.

This clonotype was observed a few times. This chain uses TRBV29-1 with TRBJ2-3, with a weak D call TRBD2 (5 bases). Trimming removed 6 bases from V and 4 bases from J, with 20 bases in between. This CDR3 has 15 amino acids. Germline V gene data show CDR1 as SQVTM and CDR2 as ANQGSEA. This CDR3 reads CSVDRGRSRADTQYF. The CDR3 DNA is TGCAGCGTCGATCGGGGTAGGTCCCGTGCAGATACGCAGTATTTT.

The table lists this clonotype with many counts. The V call is TRBV5-1, the J call TRBJ2-7, with a tentative D call TRBD2 (6 bases). CDR1 is SGHRS and CDR2 is YFSETQ in the germline V gene. CDR3 length: 14 residues. Deletions cut 5 bases from V and 2 bases from J, with 14 bases between. The chain's CDR3 is CASRELAVAYEQYF. The DNA for the CDR3 is TGCGCCAGCAGGGAACTAGCCGTGGCCTACGAGCAGTACTTC.

The chain links TRBV11-2 to TRBJ1-1, with 7 bases matching TRBD1. CDR1 is SGHAT, CDR2 FQNNGV, per germline. V was pared by 2 bases and J by 0 bases, with 6 bases of the junction left unmatched. This CDR3 contains 16 residues. DNA for the CDR3: TGTGCCAGCAGCTTAACCGCCGGGACAGTGAACACTGAAGCTTTCTTT. It is translated as CASSLTAGTVNTEAFF.

Turning to this clonotype: One junction end does not reproduce the germline sequence, and a read error may be involved. J is TRBJ2-1 and V is TRBV7-7; TRBD2 agrees at 11 bases. This CDR3 region has 15 residues. The germline gives CDR1 SSHAT, CDR2 FNYEAQ (reference sequence). This CDR3 is CASSRGLAGTDEQFF. CDR3 nucleotides: TGTGCTAGCAGTCGAGGACTAGCGGGCACTGATGAGCAGTTCTTC.

This clonotype was picked up a small number of times. The chain joins TRBV20-1 to TRBJ1-2, with TRBD1 as a possible D gene (5 bases). V shed 6 bases and J shed 4 bases, with 12 bases lying between them. Germline loops: CDR1 DFQATT, CDR2 SNEGSKA (reference sequence). The CDR3 runs to 12 residues. The CDR3 nucleotides read TGCAGTGCCGCCTGGGACGGCTATGGCTACACCTTC. This sequence encodes CSAAWDGYGYTF.

V gene TRBV5-1 combines with J gene TRBJ1-5; 7 bases match TRBD1. V was pared by 4 bases and J by 0 bases, with 4 bases of the junction left unmatched. Germline V CDR1 and CDR2: SGHRS, YFSETQ. CDR3 length equals 15 residues. The CDR3 loop reads CASSEGQHSNQPQHF. The DNA of the CDR3 is TGCGCCAGCAGCGAGGGACAGCATAGCAATCAGCCCCAGCATTTT. Filled out from reference TRBV5-1 and TRBJ1-5, the complete variable domain reads KAGVTQTPRYLIKTRGQQVTLSCSPISGHRSVSWYQQTPGQGLQFLFEYFSETQRNKGNFPGRFSGRQFSNSRSEMNVSTLELGDSALYLCASSEGQHSNQPQHFGDGTRLSIL.

The chain carries TRBV5-4 and TRBJ1-1, with a tentative D call TRBD1 (5 bases). CDR3 length equals 16 residues. V was trimmed by 0 bases and J by 4 bases, leaving 16 bases between them. CDR1 SGHNT and CDR2 YYREEE come from the germline V gene (reference sequence). CDR3 in amino acids: CASSLGGTLVSTEAFF. The DNA of the CDR3 is TGTGCCAGCAGCTTGGGCGGGACTCTCGTGTCCACTGAAGCTTTCTTT.

Only a few counts were recorded for this clonotype. V usage is TRBV12-3 or TRBV12-4 and J usage is TRBJ1-1; no firm D call. Trimming stripped 3 bases from V and 7 bases from J, with 15 bases between. There are 14 residues in the CDR3. This CDR3 is CASSFYPPGGEAFF. The CDR3 region has the DNA TGTGCCAGCAGTTTTTACCCCCCAGGTGGTGAAGCTTTCTTT.

The table lists this clonotype with a few counts. This sequence joins TRBV4-2 and TRBJ2-3; 8 nucleotides align to TRBD2. Germline V gene sequence: CDR1 LGHNA, CDR2 YNFKEQ. This CDR3 contains 16 residues. Trimming cost V 0 bases and J 4 bases; bases outside gene matches: 6. CDR3 sequence reads: CASSQDAGGGADTQYF. Written as DNA, the CDR3 is TGTGCCAGCAGCCAAGATGCGGGGGGCGGGGCAGATACGCAGTATTTT.

The V gene is TRBV14, the J gene TRBJ1-2, with unresolved D. V was shortened by 0 bases and J by 3 bases, with 11 bases between the two germline ends. The CDR3 totals 15 residues. Germline lookup yields CDR1 SGHDN and CDR2 FVKESK. The CDR3 coding sequence is TGTGCCAGCAGCCAAGATCGCCAGTCCCACTATGGCTACACCTTC. This sequence encodes CASSQDRQSHYGYTF.

This clonotype was observed a handful of times. V gene TRBV12-3 or TRBV12-4 combines with J gene TRBJ2-7; TRBD1 matches 7 bases. The V gene end was trimmed by 7 bases and the J gene end by 0 bases; junction bases not matched to a gene: 6. There are 14 residues in the CDR3. CDR3 region: CASNQGQASYEQYF. As DNA, the CDR3 is TGTGCCAGCAACCAAGGACAGGCCTCCTACGAGCAGTACTTC.

In its sample, this clonotype was seen many times. The chain recombines TRBV12-3 or TRBV12-4 with TRBJ2-7; maybe TRBD1 (6 bases). Trimming took off 5 bases at V and 1 base at J, with 21 bases between the two ends. This CDR3 spans 17 amino acids. The CDR3 loop is CASSPYFEVGASYEQYF. The CDR3 DNA is TGTGCCAGCAGTCCTTACTTCGAAGTGGGGGCTTCCTACGAGCAGTACTTC.

The chain employs TRBV10-3 and TRBJ1-2; D unresolved. Germline V gene data show CDR1 as ENHRY and CDR2 as SYGVKD. Between the trimmed V and J ends, which lost 0 bases and 8 bases, there was a span of 10 bases. The CDR3 loop spans 13 amino acids. DNA of the CDR3: TGTGCCATCAGTGAGTCAACCCGGGGAGGCTACACCTTC. Amino acids: CAISESTRGGYTF.

The gene calls are TRBV5-1 and TRBJ1-3; D possibly corresponds to TRBD1 (6 bases). In germline, CDR1 is SGHRS, CDR2 YFSETQ. V lost 4 bases and J lost 2, with 10 bases in between. The CDR3 length is 14 residues. As DNA, the CDR3 is TGCGCCAGCAGCGCCAGGGGCCCTGGAAACACCATATATTTT. It translates to CASSARGPGNTIYF.

J is TRBJ2-5 and V is TRBV5-1, with D possibly TRBD2 on 6 matching bases. CDR3 length: 14 amino acids. V lost 1 base, J lost 2 bases, and 9 bases lay in between. Germline assignment: CDR1 SGHRS and CDR2 YFSETQ. This chain's CDR3 is CASSLSGDQETQYF. DNA of the CDR3: TGCGCCAGCAGCTTGTCGGGGGATCAAGAGACCCAGTACTTC.

This chain connects TRBV5-1 to TRBJ1-1; TRBD1 might be the D (5 bases). Trimming cost V 2 bases and J 3 bases, with 8 bases left between them. Germline-derived CDR1 and CDR2 are SGHRS and YFSETQ. There are 13 residues in the CDR3. The CDR3 region is CASSFRADTEAFF. DNA of the CDR3: TGCGCCAGCAGCTTCAGGGCGGACACTGAAGCTTTCTTT.

Only a few counts were recorded for this clonotype. The chain links TRBV5-1 to TRBJ1-5; no reliable D call. There are 14 residues in the CDR3. V was shortened by 0 bases and J by 9 bases, with 13 bases between the two germline ends. Germline CDR1 is SGHRS and CDR2 is YFSETQ. Here the CDR3 reads CASSLDSLQGPQHF. DNA for the CDR3: TGCGCCAGCAGCTTGGACAGCCTGCAAGGGCCCCAGCATTTT.

This chain uses TRBV7-3 with TRBJ1-1, with D maybe TRBD1 (5 bases). V lost 3 bases, J lost 4 bases, and 12 bases lay in between. The CDR3 is 14 residues long. Germline V gene sequence: CDR1 SGHTA, CDR2 FQGTGA. In DNA form, the CDR3 reads TGTGCCAGCAGCTTCGCAGGGAAGGGCACTGAAGCTTTCTTT. Protein: CASSFAGKGTEAFF.

The gene calls are TRBV4-3 and TRBJ1-2; no reliable D call. V gave up 3 bases and J gave up 0 bases, with 14 bases separating them. The CDR3 runs 16 residues. The germline gives CDR1 LGHNA, CDR2 YSLEER. CDR3 loop: CASSHSARIANYGYTF. CDR3 DNA: TGCGCCAGCAGCCACTCCGCTCGCATCGCTAACTATGGCTACACCTTC.

This clonotype was observed at least ten times. V usage is TRBV12-3 or TRBV12-4 and J usage is TRBJ2-1, with 7 nucleotides matching TRBD2. J was trimmed by 2 bases and V by 3 bases; bases with no gene match: 7. The CDR3 contains 16 residues. The CDR3 region has the DNA TGTGCCAGCAGTTTGTTTAGCGGGTTTACCTACAATGAGCAGTTCTTC. Its translation: CASSLFSGFTYNEQFF.

This clonotype occurred a few times. The chain couples TRBV29-1 to TRBJ1-2; D is unclear. Germline V CDR1 and CDR2: SQVTM, ANQGSEA. The V and J ends lost 4 bases and 4 bases respectively, with 10 bases between them. This CDR3 contains 12 residues. The CDR3 region has the DNA TGCAGCGTTGTCTTGGGGTCCTATGGCTACACCTTC. Translated: CSVVLGSYGYTF. The entire variable domain, with the rest obtained from reference TRBV29-1 and TRBJ1-2, is as follows: SAVISQKPSRDICQRGTSLTIQCQVDSQVTMMFWYRQQPGQSLTLIATANQGSEATYESGFVIDKFPISRPNLTFSTLTVSNMSPEDSSIYLCSVVLGSYGYTFGSGTRLTVV.

This clonotype showed up just a few times. This chain connects TRBV30 to TRBJ2-1, with TRBD2 as a possible D gene (5 bases). CDR1 is GTSNPN and CDR2 is SVGIG in the germline V gene (reference sequence). The CDR3 contains 13 residues. V lost 2 bases and J lost 9, with 14 bases in between. CDR3 sequence reads: CAWSPVSRGEQFF. The CDR3 DNA reads TGTGCCTGGAGTCCCGTGAGCCGGGGTGAGCAGTTCTTC.

The table lists this clonotype with a few counts. In DNA form, the CDR3 reads TGTGCCAGCGCAGGGACAGCGGACACTGAAGCTTTCTTT. Its translation is CASAGTADTEAFF. V gene TRBV6-1 combines with J gene TRBJ1-1; 7 bases are shared with TRBD1. The CDR3 spans 13 residues. J lost 3 bases, V lost 8 bases, and 6 bases had no gene match. Germline lookup yields CDR1 MNHNS and CDR2 SASEGT.

This clonotype appeared many times. The CDR3 sequence: CATTRSLEGLAGFGEQYF. DNA for the CDR3: TGCGCCACCACCCGCAGCTTGGAGGGGCTAGCGGGGTTTGGCGAGCAGTACTTC. The chain uses TRBV5-1 and TRBJ2-7, with 9 bases fitting TRBD2. Trimming took 9 bases from V and 6 from J; bases not matched to a gene: 25. The CDR3 extends over 18 amino acids. Germline V CDR1 and CDR2: SGHRS, YFSETQ. Full variable domain (missing parts from reference TRBV5-1 and TRBJ2-7): KAGVTQTPRYLIKTRGQQVTLSCSPISGHRSVSWYQQTPGQGLQFLFEYFSETQRNKGNFPGRFSGRQFSNSRSEMNVSTLELGDSALYLCATTRSLEGLAGFGEQYFGPGTRLTVT.

The chain is built from TRBV6-5 and TRBJ2-7; 8 nucleotides match TRBD2. The J segment lost 3 bases and the V segment lost 0 bases, leaving 4 bases of the junction unmatched. CDR3 size: 15 residues. Germline CDR1 and CDR2: MNHEY and SVGAGI. The CDR3 region has the DNA TGTGCCAGCAGTTACTCCGCGGGAGGAGGCTACGAGCAGTACTTC. This codes for CASSYSAGGGYEQYF.

This clonotype was seen a few times. DNA for the CDR3: TGCGCCAGCAGCTCAGTGAACACTGAAGCTTTCTTT. Translated: CASSSVNTEAFF. V is TRBV5-1 and J is TRBJ1-1; no clear D gene. V was pared by 3 bases and J by 0 bases, with 3 bases between. The CDR3 runs 12 residues. Per the germline V gene, CDR1 is SGHRS and CDR2 is YFSETQ.

The table lists this clonotype with a few counts. CDR3: CSVAPDSPNEQYF. DNA of the CDR3: TGCAGCGTTGCTCCGGACAGCCCCAACGAGCAGTACTTC. The chain uses TRBV29-1 and TRBJ2-7, with a tentative D call TRBD1 (6 bases). CDR1 is SQVTM, CDR2 ANQGSEA, per germline. The V end was cut by 4 bases, the J end by 5 bases, with 15 bases between. This CDR3 comprises 13 residues.

This clonotype was observed at least ten times. V and J are TRBV7-6 and TRBJ2-1; 10 bases are shared with TRBD2. CDR3 length equals 16 residues. Germline CDR1 and CDR2: SGHVS and FNYEAQ. Trimming took 5 bases from V and 1 from J; bases not matched to a gene: 5. The CDR3 region has the DNA TGTGCCAGCAGCACGCAAGCGGGGGGGTCCTACAATGAGCAGTTCTTC. This gives the protein CASSTQAGGSYNEQFF.

The chain carries TRBV3-1 and TRBJ2-7; a possible D gene is TRBD2 (5 bases). The CDR3 has 15 residues. V was cut by 1 base and J by 2 bases, with 12 bases left in between. Germline V gene sequence: CDR1 LGHDT, CDR2 YNNKEL (reference sequence). The CDR3 sequence: CASSQGGALTYEQYF. CDR3 DNA sequence: TGTGCCAGCAGCCAAGGGGGAGCTTTAACCTACGAGCAGTACTTC.

This clonotype turned up a few times. V and J are TRBV7-9 and TRBJ1-1; weak D call: TRBD1 (6 bases). V shed 1 base and J shed 3 bases, with 12 bases lying between them. This CDR3 is built from 15 residues. The germline V gene encodes CDR1 SEHNR and CDR2 FQNEAQ (reference sequence). The CDR3 region is CASSLVWGHHTEAFF. CDR3 DNA: TGTGCCAGCAGCTTAGTTTGGGGACATCACACTGAAGCTTTCTTT.

This clonotype was recorded many times. The rearrangement joins TRBV24-1 to TRBJ2-4; tentative D call: TRBD2 (6 bases). Trimming removed 3 bases from V and 1 base from J, with 15 bases in between. CDR1 and CDR2 from the germline V gene are KGHDR and SFDVKD. CDR3 length: 17 residues. Here the CDR3 DNA reads TGTGCCACCAGTGATCCCCGAGGTGGGGGGGCCAAAAACATTCAGTACTTC. It translates to CATSDPRGGGAKNIQYF.